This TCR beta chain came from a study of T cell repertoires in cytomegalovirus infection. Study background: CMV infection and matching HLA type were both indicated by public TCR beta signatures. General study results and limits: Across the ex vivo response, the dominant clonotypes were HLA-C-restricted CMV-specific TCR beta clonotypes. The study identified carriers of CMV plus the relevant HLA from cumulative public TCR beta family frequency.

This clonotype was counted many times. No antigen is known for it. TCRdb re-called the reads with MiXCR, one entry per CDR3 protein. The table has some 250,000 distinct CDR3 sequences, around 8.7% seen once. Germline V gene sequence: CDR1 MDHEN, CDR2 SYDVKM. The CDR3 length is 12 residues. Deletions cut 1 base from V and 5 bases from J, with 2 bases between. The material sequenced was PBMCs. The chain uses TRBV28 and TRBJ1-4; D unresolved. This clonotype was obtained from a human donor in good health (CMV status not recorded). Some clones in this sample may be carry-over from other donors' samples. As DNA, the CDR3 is TGTGCCAGCAGTTTATCGAATGAAAAACTGTTTTTT. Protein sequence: CASSLSNEKLFF.